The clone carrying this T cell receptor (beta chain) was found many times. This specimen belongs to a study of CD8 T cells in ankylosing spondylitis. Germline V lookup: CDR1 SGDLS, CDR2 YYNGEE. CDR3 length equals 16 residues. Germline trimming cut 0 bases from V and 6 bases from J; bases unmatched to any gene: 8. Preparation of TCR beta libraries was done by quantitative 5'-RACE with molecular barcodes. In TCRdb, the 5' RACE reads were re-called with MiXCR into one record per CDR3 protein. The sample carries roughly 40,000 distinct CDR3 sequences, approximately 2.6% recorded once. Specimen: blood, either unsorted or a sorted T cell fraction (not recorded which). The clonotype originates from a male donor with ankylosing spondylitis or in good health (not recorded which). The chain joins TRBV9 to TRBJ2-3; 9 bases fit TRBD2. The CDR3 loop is CASSVASSGMGDTQYF. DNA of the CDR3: TGTGCCAGCAGCGTAGCGTCTAGCGGGATGGGGGATACGCAGTATTTT.